The 8 T cell receptor beta chains given below trace back to one sample, sequenced in a study of early T cells in non-severe SARS-CoV-2 infection. In TCRdb, the 5' RACE reads were re-called with MiXCR into one record per CDR3 protein. The table lists 80,000 to 100,000 distinct CDR3 sequences, 13% to 15% of them singletons. The source material was whole blood. These receptors were collected from an adult who was a healthcare worker with PCR-confirmed SARS-CoV-2 infection or an uninfected control (not recorded which).

Only a few counts were recorded for this clonotype. This chain uses TRBV20-1 with TRBJ2-1; D gene ambiguous. This CDR3 has 11 residues. V lost 4 bases and J 7 bases, leaving 8 bases between the germline ends. Per the germline V gene, CDR1 is DFQATT and CDR2 is SNEGSKA (reference sequence). This chain's CDR3 is CSATRANEQFF. DNA of the CDR3: TGCAGTGCTACGCGAGCGAATGAGCAGTTCTTC.

This chain connects TRBV29-1 to TRBJ2-5, with D possibly being TRBD1 or TRBD2 (5 bases each). Germline CDR1 is SQVTM and CDR2 is ANQGSEA. The CDR3 has 13 amino acids. Trimming left V 0 bases short and J 2 bases short, with 7 bases between. The chain's CDR3 is CSVEEGRQETQYF. The CDR3 nucleotides read TGCAGCGTTGAAGAGGGACGGCAAGAGACCCAGTACTTC. Combining the CDR3 with reference TRBV29-1 and TRBJ2-5 gives the whole variable domain SAVISQKPSRDICQRGTSLTIQCQVDSQVTMMFWYRQQPGQSLTLIATANQGSEATYESGFVIDKFPISRPNLTFSTLTVSNMSPEDSSIYLCSVEEGRQETQYFGPGTRLLVL.

The table lists this clonotype with many counts. The chain couples TRBV28 to TRBJ2-7; D gene ambiguous. V was trimmed by 4 bases and J by 4 bases, leaving 20 bases between them. This CDR3 has 16 residues. The germline CDR1 and CDR2 sequences are MDHEN and SYDVKM. As DNA, the CDR3 is TGTGCCAGCAGTTCTCGACCGACTCTTACGAAATACGAGCAGTACTTC. This encodes CASSSRPTLTKYEQYF. The full variable domain, in which reference TRBV28 and TRBJ2-7 provide the parts outside the CDR3, is DVKVTQSSRYLVKRTGEKVFLECVQDMDHENMFWYRQDPGLGLRLIYFSYDVKMKEKGDIPEGYSVSREKKERFSLILESASTNQTSMYLCASSSRPTLTKYEQYFGPGTRLTVT.

The V and J genes are TRBV15 and TRBJ2-7; D gene ambiguous. Trimming shortened V by 5 bases and J by 4 bases, and 15 bases separated the two germline ends. CDR1 is LNHNV, CDR2 YYDKDF, per germline (reference sequence). The length of the CDR3 is 14 residues. The CDR3: CATSPYGSLYEQYF. The DNA of the CDR3 is TGTGCCACCAGCCCGTATGGGTCCCTATACGAGCAGTACTTC.

This clonotype appeared a few times. The CDR3, as DNA: TGCAGCGTCTTCCAGGGGGGATCGCTCTACAATGAGCAGTTCTTC. This encodes CSVFQGGSLYNEQFF. V and J are TRBV29-1 and TRBJ2-1, with a tentative D call TRBD1 (7 bases). The germline gives CDR1 SQVTM, CDR2 ANQGSEA. The CDR3 contains 15 residues. The V gene lost 6 bases and the J gene lost 3 bases, with 18 bases spanning the gap.

The rearrangement uses TRBV20-1 and TRBJ1-2; TRBD1 matches 7 bases. The CDR3 spans 14 residues. The germline gives CDR1 DFQATT, CDR2 SNEGSKA (reference sequence). After removal of 1 base from V and 4 bases from J, the junction contained 6 bases not matched to a gene. The CDR3 here is CSARVGAGGYGYTF. In nucleotides, the CDR3 is TGCAGTGCTAGAGTCGGCGCAGGGGGCTATGGCTACACCTTC.

The table lists this clonotype with a few counts. This chain joins TRBV5-5 and TRBJ1-1, with unresolved D. Trimming took 3 bases from V and 1 from J, leaving 16 bases between them. The CDR3 consists of 16 residues. Germline CDR1 and CDR2: SGHKS and YYEKEE (reference sequence). The CDR3 loop reads CASSSSRVQWNTEAFF. The CDR3 nucleotides read TGTGCCAGCAGCTCGTCCCGGGTCCAATGGAACACTGAAGCTTTCTTT. Combining the CDR3 with reference TRBV5-5 and TRBJ1-1 gives the whole variable domain DAGVTQSPTHLIKTRGQQVTLRCSPISGHKSVSWYQQVLGQGPQFIFQYYEKEERGRGNFPDRFSARQFPNYSSELNVNALLLGDSALYLCASSSSRVQWNTEAFFGQGTRLTVV.

This clonotype came up a few times. This sequence joins TRBV7-2 and TRBJ1-5; no definite D call. The V gene lost 5 bases and the J gene lost 6 bases, with 11 bases spanning the gap. There are 13 residues in the CDR3. Germline assignment: CDR1 SGHTA and CDR2 FQGNSA. The CDR3 bases are TGTGCCAGCAGCCACGAGGCGTCTCAGCCCCAGCATTTT. This gives the protein CASSHEASQPQHF.